This paragraph reports one TCR beta chain. The data derive from a study of blood T cell repertoires in COVID-19. Overall study: Samples came from the United States, Italy and Spain, spanning acute and convalescent COVID-19. PBMCs, B-cell-depleted T cells, or T cells were the source of the cDNA or gDNA that made up the material.

Seattle patients were enrolled during active infection and followed longitudinally. The authors' processing: Reference gene primer amplification gave nucleated cell count estimates. Profiling relied on immunoSEQ multiplex PCR, and the TCRdb table lists in-frame clones only, not all of them. V and J calls and clone size follow that table, whereas D and trimming were derived from the DNA. This table holds around 180,000 clones, about 81% found once. Sequencing used peripheral blood. This clonotype was obtained from a woman older than 75 with COVID-19, enrolled during active disease.

Here the CDR3 reads CASSPLRAQETQYF. The CDR3 DNA follows: TGTGCCAGCAGTCCACTGAGGGCGCAAGAGACCCAGTACTTC. The chain couples TRBV2 to TRBJ2-5; D is possibly TRBD2 (5 bases). The V gene's germline CDR1 is SNHLY and CDR2 FYNNEI. V shed 5 bases and J shed 2 bases, with 12 bases lying between them. The CDR3 extends over 14 amino acids.